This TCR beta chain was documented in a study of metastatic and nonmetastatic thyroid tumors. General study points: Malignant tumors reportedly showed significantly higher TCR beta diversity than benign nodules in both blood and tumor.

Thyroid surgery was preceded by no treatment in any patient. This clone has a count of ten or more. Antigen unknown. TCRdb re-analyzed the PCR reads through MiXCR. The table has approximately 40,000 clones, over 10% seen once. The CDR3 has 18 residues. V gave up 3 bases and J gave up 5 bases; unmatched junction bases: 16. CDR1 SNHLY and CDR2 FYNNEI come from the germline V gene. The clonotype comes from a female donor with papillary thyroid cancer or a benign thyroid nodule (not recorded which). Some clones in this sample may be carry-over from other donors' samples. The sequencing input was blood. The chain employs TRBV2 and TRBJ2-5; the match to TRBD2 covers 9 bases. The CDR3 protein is CASSDSSWVSSGGETQYF. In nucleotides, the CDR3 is TGTGCCAGCAGTGACTCCTCGTGGGTTTCGAGCGGGGGGGAGACCCAGTACTTC.